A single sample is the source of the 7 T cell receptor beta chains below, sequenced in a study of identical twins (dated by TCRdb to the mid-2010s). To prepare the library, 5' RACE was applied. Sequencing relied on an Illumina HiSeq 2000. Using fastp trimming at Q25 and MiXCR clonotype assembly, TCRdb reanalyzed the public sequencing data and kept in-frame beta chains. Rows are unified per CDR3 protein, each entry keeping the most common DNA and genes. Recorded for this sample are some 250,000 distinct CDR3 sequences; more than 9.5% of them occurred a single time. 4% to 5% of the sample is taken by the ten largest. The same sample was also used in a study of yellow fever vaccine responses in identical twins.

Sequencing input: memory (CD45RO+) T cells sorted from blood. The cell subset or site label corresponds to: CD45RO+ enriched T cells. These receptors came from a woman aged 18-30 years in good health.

The CDR3 sequence: CASSRGTNEQFF. CDR3 sequence (DNA): TGTGCCAGCTCACGGGGGACCAATGAGCAGTTCTTC. This rearrangement joins TRBV18 to TRBJ2-1, with D perhaps assigned TRBD1 or TRBD2 (5 bases each). Germline values: CDR1 KGHSH, CDR2 LQKENI. The CDR3 sequence is 12 residues long. V lost 4 bases to trimming and J lost 6 bases, with 7 bases between them.

The CDR3 loop reads CSVRVWVSSYNEQFF. In DNA, the CDR3 is TGCAGCGTTCGTGTATGGGTGAGCTCCTACAATGAGCAGTTCTTC. This chain links TRBV29-1 with TRBJ2-1; D gene unclear. The ends were cut back, 5 bases at V and 0 bases at J, with 14 bases in the middle. The CDR3 runs to 15 residues. CDR1 and CDR2 (germline): SQVTM, ANQGSEA.

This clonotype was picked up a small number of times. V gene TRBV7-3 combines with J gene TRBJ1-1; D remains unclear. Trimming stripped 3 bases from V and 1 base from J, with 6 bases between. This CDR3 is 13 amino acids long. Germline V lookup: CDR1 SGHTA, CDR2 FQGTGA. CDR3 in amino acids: CASSFRANTEAFF. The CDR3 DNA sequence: TGTGCCAGCAGCTTCCGGGCGAACACTGAAGCTTTCTTT.

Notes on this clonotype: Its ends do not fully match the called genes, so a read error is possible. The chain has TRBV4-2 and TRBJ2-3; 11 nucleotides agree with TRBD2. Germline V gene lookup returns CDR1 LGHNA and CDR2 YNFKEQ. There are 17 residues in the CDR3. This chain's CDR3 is CASSRILAGATTDTRYF. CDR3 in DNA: TGTGCCAGCAGCCGCATACTAGCGGGGGCCACCACAGATACGCGGTATTTT.

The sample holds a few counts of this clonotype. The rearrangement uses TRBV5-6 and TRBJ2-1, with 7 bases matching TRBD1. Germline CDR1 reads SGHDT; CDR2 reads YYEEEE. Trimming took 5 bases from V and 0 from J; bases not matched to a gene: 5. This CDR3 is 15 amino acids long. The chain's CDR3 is CASSVPGGSYNEQFF. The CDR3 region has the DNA TGTGCCAGCAGTGTCCCAGGGGGCTCCTACAATGAGCAGTTCTTC.

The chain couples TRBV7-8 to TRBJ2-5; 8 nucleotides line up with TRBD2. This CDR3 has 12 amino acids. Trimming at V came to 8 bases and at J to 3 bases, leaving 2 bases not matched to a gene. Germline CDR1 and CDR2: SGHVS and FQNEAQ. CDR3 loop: CASGRGEETQYF. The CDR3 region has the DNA TGTGCCAGCGGGCGGGGGGAAGAGACCCAGTACTTC.

The CDR3 nucleotides are TGTGCCAGCAGTTACCAATCTGAAGCTTTCTTT. This sequence encodes CASSYQSEAFF. The chain recombines TRBV6-6 with TRBJ1-1; D uncertain. V lost 2 bases and J lost 6, with 4 bases in between. Germline CDR1 and CDR2: MNHNY and SVGAGI (reference sequence). CDR3 length: 11 amino acids.